Below are 27 T cell receptor beta chains sequenced from a single sample in a study of blood T cells in healthy people across ages. It was with a sample-barcoded 5' primer and a J-beta primer mix that a second PCR of roughly 6 to 11 cycles was run. TCRdb re-called the 5' RACE reads with MiXCR, one entry per CDR3 protein. The sample holds about 400,000 distinct CDR3 sequences, 45% to 60% seen once. Sequenced material: blood. These receptors were obtained from a man in his 60s in good health.

The chain is built from TRBV15 and TRBJ2-3; TRBD2 might be the D (5 bases). Germline V gives CDR1 LNHNV, CDR2 YYDKDF (reference sequence). The CDR3 length is 16 residues. Trimming removed 0 bases at V and 1 base at J, with 11 bases between. The CDR3 DNA is TGTGCCACCAGCAGAGAACTGCTAGCCCGCACAGATACGCAGTATTTT. Translating gives CATSRELLARTDTQYF.

V and J are TRBV3-1 and TRBJ2-6; 11 bases map to TRBD1. Per germline, CDR1 LGHDT and CDR2 YNNKEL (reference sequence). The V and J ends lost 6 bases and 1 base, in that order; junction bases with no gene match: 8. The CDR3 runs to 18 residues. The CDR3 protein is CASSPGQGARSGANVLTF. CDR3 DNA: TGTGCCAGCAGTCCTGGACAGGGGGCGCGTTCTGGGGCCAACGTCCTGACTTTC.

The chain is built from TRBV4-1 and TRBJ2-1, with 8 nucleotides matching TRBD2. The junction had 3 bases not matched to a gene; V was cut back by 2 bases and J by 9 bases. CDR3 size: 13 residues. Looked up from germline, CDR1 is MGHRA and CDR2 is YSYEKL. For the CDR3, the DNA is TGCGCCAGCAGCCAAAGGCTAGCGGGTGAGCAGTTCTTC. Encoded protein: CASSQRLAGEQFF.

Only a few counts were recorded for this clonotype. The CDR3 DNA follows: TGCAGCGTTGTAGGCCGAGGGCGATCTGGGGCCAACGTCCTGACTTTC. This codes for CSVVGRGRSGANVLTF. V and J are TRBV29-1 and TRBJ2-6; D is possibly TRBD2 (5 bases). Looked up from germline, CDR1 is SQVTM and CDR2 is ANQGSEA. CDR3 length: 16 residues. V was trimmed by 4 bases and J by 1 base, leaving 14 bases between them.

This chain uses TRBV20-1 with TRBJ1-1, with D unclear. Germline CDR1 and CDR2: DFQATT and SNEGSKA (reference sequence). V gave up 6 bases and J gave up 0 bases, with 14 bases separating them. The CDR3 loop spans 14 amino acids. The CDR3 spells CSALRLGMNTEAFF. The CDR3 nucleotides are TGCAGTGCCCTCAGGCTGGGCATGAACACTGAAGCTTTCTTT.

This clonotype was seen a handful of times. V usage is TRBV24-1 and J usage is TRBJ2-1; no firm D call. The CDR3 consists of 13 residues. The V and J ends lost 6 bases and 7 bases respectively, with 12 bases between them. CDR1 is KGHDR, CDR2 SFDVKD, per germline. The CDR3 region is CATSSITGNEQFF. The CDR3 bases are TGTGCCACCAGTTCTATAACCGGGAATGAGCAGTTCTTC.

This clonotype was counted a single time. V gene TRBV28 combines with J gene TRBJ1-4; unclear D gene. This CDR3 spans 15 amino acids. Trimming cost V 5 bases and J 5 bases, with 15 bases left between them. Germline assignment: CDR1 MDHEN and CDR2 SYDVKM. The CDR3 nucleotides read TGTGCCAGCAGTCCGGGTTTCCGGGAGAATGAAAAACTGTTTTTT. It encodes CASSPGFRENEKLFF.

This chain uses TRBV9 with TRBJ2-4; 8 bases are a match to TRBD2. TRBJ2-7 explains the end of the DNA better; the J call may be wrong. Germline CDR1 SGDLS, CDR2 YYNGEE. The CDR3 has 15 residues. In DNA form, the CDR3 reads TGTGCCAGCAGCGAGGGACTAGGGGGCTCCTACGAGCAGTACTTC. Translated: CASSEGLGGSYEQYF.

This chain's CDR3 is CASSREEGTEAFF. The CDR3 DNA follows: TGTGCCAGCAGTAGGGAAGAGGGGACTGAAGCTTTCTTT. The chain uses TRBV27 and TRBJ1-1, with a possible D match to TRBD1 (5 bases). Deletions cut 5 bases from V and 5 bases from J, with 12 bases between. CDR3 size: 13 residues. Looked up from germline, CDR1 is MNHEY and CDR2 is SMNVEV (reference sequence).

The chain carries TRBV3-1 and TRBJ2-7, with D possibly matching TRBD2 (6 bases). The better agreement between TRBJ2-5 and the DNA end casts doubt on the J call. CDR1 and CDR2 (germline): LGHDT, YNNKEL (reference sequence). The length of the CDR3 is 15 residues. CDR3 amino acids: CASSPASLVGGTQYF. The CDR3 DNA follows: TGTGCCAGCAGCCCCGCGAGTCTGGTCGGGGGGACCCAGTACTTC.

This clonotype was seen a few times. CDR3 in amino acids: CASSATGLGNSPLHF. CDR3 DNA sequence: TGTGCCAGCAGCGCTACAGGGTTGGGTAATTCACCCCTCCACTTT. The gene calls are TRBV27 and TRBJ1-6, with a possible D match to TRBD1 (6 bases). The CDR3 length is 15 residues. CDR1 MNHEY and CDR2 SMNVEV come from the germline V gene (reference sequence). Trimming cost V 6 bases and J 6 bases, with 15 bases left between them.

This clonotype was counted only a few times. V usage is TRBV11-2 and J usage is TRBJ2-1; D ambiguous. The CDR3 runs to 14 residues. In germline, CDR1 is SGHAT, CDR2 FQNNGV. V was cut by 1 base and J by 4 bases, with 8 bases left in between. The CDR3 DNA reads as TGTGCCAGCAGCTTAGGGTTCCTTTACAATGAGCAGTTCTTC. This gives the protein CASSLGFLYNEQFF.

The rearrangement links TRBV14 to TRBJ1-2, with D perhaps TRBD1 (5 bases). V lost 4 bases and J 8 bases, leaving 20 bases between the germline ends. CDR1 is SGHDN, CDR2 FVKESK, per germline. CDR3 length: 15 residues. The CDR3 nucleotides are TGTGCCAGCAGCCCCCTTGGGACCGGAATCTGGGGCTACACCTTC. Its translation: CASSPLGTGIWGYTF.

About this clonotype itself: This clone may be a read error of a much larger clone one base away. The J gene is TRBJ2-3, the V gene TRBV5-1; 7 nucleotides align to TRBD2. V was clipped by 2 bases and J by 8 bases; unmatched bases: 11. Per germline, CDR1 SGHRS and CDR2 YFSETQ. The CDR3 totals 15 residues. The DNA for the CDR3 is TGCGCCAGCAGCTTAGACGGGGGGAGAGGAGGTACGCAGTATTTT. Its translation is CASSLDGGRGGTQYF.

This clonotype was detected a few times. The V and J genes are TRBV15 and TRBJ2-5; D is perhaps TRBD2 (7 bases). The CDR3 length is 17 residues. Looked up from germline, CDR1 is LNHNV and CDR2 is YYDKDF (reference sequence). V lost 0 bases and J 3 bases, leaving 17 bases between the germline ends. The CDR3 protein is CATSRDSRGGGEETQYF. In nucleotides, the CDR3 is TGTGCCACCAGCAGAGATTCCCGGGGAGGGGGAGAAGAGACCCAGTACTTC.

This clonotype appeared a single time. J is TRBJ2-4 and V is TRBV2; D is undetermined. From germline, CDR1 is SNHLY and CDR2 FYNNEI. V lost 2 bases to trimming and J lost 4 bases, with 9 bases between them. There are 14 residues in the CDR3. The CDR3 bases are TGTGCCAGCAGTGAACGGCAGCTTAAAAACATTCAGTACTTC. Protein sequence: CASSERQLKNIQYF.

This chain connects TRBV6-2 or TRBV6-3 to TRBJ1-2; D is unresolved. Germline values: CDR1 MNHEY, CDR2 SVGEGT. Trimming left V 3 bases short and J 1 base short, with 0 bases between. This CDR3 is 11 amino acids long. The CDR3 nucleotides are TGTGCCAGCAGTTATAACTATGGCTACACCTTC. It specifies CASSYNYGYTF.

This clonotype was seen a handful of times. The chain combines TRBV18 with TRBJ2-5; perhaps TRBD2 as D (5 bases). This CDR3 is built from 15 residues. CDR1 KGHSH and CDR2 LQKENI come from the germline V gene. Trimming cost V 0 bases and J 3 bases, with 11 bases left between them. CDR3 loop: CASSPPNHGEETQYF. CDR3 bases: TGTGCCAGCTCACCACCGAATCACGGGGAAGAGACCCAGTACTTC.

This CDR3 is CASRTHSGTDTQYF. The CDR3 DNA sequence: TGTGCCAGCAGAACGCACTCAGGCACAGATACGCAGTATTTT. V and J are TRBV6-5 and TRBJ2-3; D is undetermined. Germline loops: CDR1 MNHEY, CDR2 SVGAGI. V was trimmed by 6 bases and J by 1 base, leaving 11 bases between them. This CDR3 has 14 residues.

This clonotype was found a few times. V gene TRBV6-1 combines with J gene TRBJ2-7; TRBD1 agrees at 7 bases. The V gene's germline CDR1 is MNHNS and CDR2 SASEGT. CDR3 length: 12 residues. With 6 bases clipped from V and 5 bases from J, the junction kept 4 bases outside the gene matches. The CDR3 bases are TGTGCCAGCAGGACAGGGCTCCACGAGCAGTACTTC. Translating it yields CASRTGLHEQYF.

To note about this clonotype: One end of the junction fails to match germline, which may point to a read error. V usage is TRBV4-2 and J usage is TRBJ2-7, with D perhaps TRBD1 (5 bases). CDR3 length: 14 residues. Germline CDR1 and CDR2: LGHNA and YNFKEQ. CDR3 amino acids: CASSQDQGSDEQYF. CDR3 in DNA: TGTGCCAGCAGCCAAGATCAGGGCTCCGACGAGCAGTACTTC.

About this clonotype: One junction end does not reproduce the germline sequence, and a read error may be involved. This rearrangement joins TRBV12-3 or TRBV12-4 to TRBJ2-3; TRBD2 is a possible D gene (5 bases). The CDR3 spans 14 residues. In nucleotides, the CDR3 is TGTGCCAGCAGGAGCGGAGTGAGAGCGGATATGCAGTATTTT. Encoded protein: CASRSGVRADMQYF.

The chain links TRBV2 to TRBJ2-5, with D perhaps TRBD2 (5 bases). The CDR3 totals 18 residues. The V and J ends lost 4 bases and 4 bases respectively, with 25 bases between them. CDR1 SNHLY and CDR2 FYNNEI come from the germline V gene. As DNA, the CDR3 is TGTGCCAGCAGTGTACTAGACTCGCGAGGTTGGGGTGGAGAGACCCAGTACTTC. Its translation: CASSVLDSRGWGGETQYF. The entire variable domain, with the rest obtained from reference TRBV2 and TRBJ2-5, is as follows: EPEVTQTPSHQVTQMGQEVILRCVPISNHLYFYWYRQILGQKVEFLVSFYNNEISEKSEIFDDQFSVERPDGSNFTLKIRSTKLEDSAMYFCASSVLDSRGWGGETQYFGPGTRLLVL.

V usage is TRBV28 and J usage is TRBJ2-3; 10 bases fit TRBD2. The CDR3 consists of 16 residues. Unmatched junction bases numbered 11, after V lost 7 bases and J lost 4 bases. CDR1 and CDR2 from the germline V gene are MDHEN and SYDVKM. The CDR3 DNA is TGTGCCAGCACCCCAGGGGTAGCGGGAGGATCAGATACGCAGTATTTT. It is translated as CASTPGVAGGSDTQYF.

V usage is TRBV4-3 and J usage is TRBJ2-1, with D perhaps matching TRBD1 (6 bases). Germline V CDR1 and CDR2: LGHNA, YSLEER. This CDR3 has 14 amino acids. The V end was cut by 4 bases, the J end by 7 bases, with 14 bases between. CDR3 region: CASSPGSQGNEQFF. In DNA, the CDR3 is TGCGCCAGCAGCCCTGGAAGTCAGGGGAATGAGCAGTTCTTC.

The chain links TRBV14 to TRBJ1-6; D call uncertain. V lost 9 bases and J lost 3, with 15 bases in between. This CDR3 comprises 15 residues. Germline V gene sequence: CDR1 SGHDN, CDR2 FVKESK. In DNA form, the CDR3 reads TGTGCCAGTAGGAGAACGACATACTATAATTCACCCCTCCACTTT. Translated: CASRRTTYYNSPLHF. The whole variable domain, remainder taken from reference TRBV14 and TRBJ1-6, is EAGVTQFPSHSVIEKGQTVTLRCDPISGHDNLYWYRRVMGKEIKFLLHFVKESKQDESGMPNNRFLAERTGGTYSTLKVQPAELEDSGVYFCASRRTTYYNSPLHFGNGTRLTVT.

V and J are TRBV28 and TRBJ2-1; the match to TRBD2 covers 10 bases. Germline V gene lookup returns CDR1 MDHEN and CDR2 SYDVKM. V trimming: 6 bases; J trimming: 13 bases; junction bases outside the gene matches: 12. The length of the CDR3 is 14 residues. CDR3 sequence (DNA): TGTGCCAGCAGACAACGAGCGGGAGGGGAGACCCAGTTCTTC. Its protein product is CASRQRAGGETQFF.